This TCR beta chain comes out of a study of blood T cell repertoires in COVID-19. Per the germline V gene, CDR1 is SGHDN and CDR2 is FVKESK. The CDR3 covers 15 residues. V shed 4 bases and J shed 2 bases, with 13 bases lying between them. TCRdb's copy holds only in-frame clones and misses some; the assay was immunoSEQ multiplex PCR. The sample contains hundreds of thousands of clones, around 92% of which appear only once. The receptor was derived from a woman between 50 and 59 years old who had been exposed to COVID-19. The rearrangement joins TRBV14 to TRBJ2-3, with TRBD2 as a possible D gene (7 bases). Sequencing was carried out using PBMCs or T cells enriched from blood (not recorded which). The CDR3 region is CASSRGGLNTDTQYF. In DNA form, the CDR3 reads TGTGCCAGCAGCCGCGGGGGCTTGAACACAGATACGCAGTATTTT.